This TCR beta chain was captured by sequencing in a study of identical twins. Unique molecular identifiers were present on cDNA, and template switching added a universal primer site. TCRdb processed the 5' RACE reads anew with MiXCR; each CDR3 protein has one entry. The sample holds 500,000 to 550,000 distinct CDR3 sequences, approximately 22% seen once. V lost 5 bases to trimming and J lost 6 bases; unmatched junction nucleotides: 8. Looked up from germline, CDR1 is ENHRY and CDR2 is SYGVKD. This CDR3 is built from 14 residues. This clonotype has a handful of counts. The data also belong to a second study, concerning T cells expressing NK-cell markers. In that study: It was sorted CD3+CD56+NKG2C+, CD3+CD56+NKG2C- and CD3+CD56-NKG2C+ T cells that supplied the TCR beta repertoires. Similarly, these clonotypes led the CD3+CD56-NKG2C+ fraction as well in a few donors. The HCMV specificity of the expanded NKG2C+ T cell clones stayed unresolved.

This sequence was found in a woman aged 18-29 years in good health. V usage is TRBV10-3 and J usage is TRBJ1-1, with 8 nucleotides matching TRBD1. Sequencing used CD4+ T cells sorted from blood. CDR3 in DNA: TGTGCCATCAGTTATACGGCGGACAGGGCTGAAGCTTTCTTT. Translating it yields CAISYTADRAEAFF.